These 16 T cell receptor beta chains were sequenced from one sample in a study of response to subunit inactivated influenza vaccine. TCRdb re-derived calls from the RT-PCR reads in MiXCR, one entry per CDR3 protein. Found here are 860,000 or so distinct CDR3 sequences, 21% of them singletons; the top ten hold about a tenth. Sequences were derived from PBMCs from blood, sampled roughly 5 days after vaccination. Receptors were obtained from a man in his fifties or sixties who received an inactivated influenza vaccine.

The chain has TRBV9 and TRBJ2-7; maybe TRBD2 (6 bases). CDR1 and CDR2 from the germline V gene are SGDLS and YYNGEE. This CDR3 spans 15 amino acids. Trimming cost V 0 bases and J 2 bases, with 12 bases left between them. The CDR3 protein is CASSVGSGATYEQYF. CDR3 nucleotide sequence: TGTGCCAGCAGCGTAGGTAGCGGAGCGACCTACGAGCAGTACTTC.

The chain employs TRBV9 and TRBJ1-2; 8 bases line up with TRBD1. The junction had 10 bases not matched to a gene; V was cut back by 1 base and J by 8 bases. The CDR3 covers 15 residues. CDR1 SGDLS and CDR2 YYNGEE come from the germline V gene. The CDR3 nucleotides are TGTGCCAGCAGCGTAACCACCCAGGGGGCGCAAGGCTACACCTTC. Its translation is CASSVTTQGAQGYTF. Looking up the rest from reference TRBV9 and TRBJ1-2 gives the full variable domain: DSGVTQTPKHLITATGQRVTLRCSPRSGDLSVYWYQQSLDQGLQFLIQYYNGEERAKGNILERFSAQQFPDLHSELNLSSLELGDSALYFCASSVTTQGAQGYTFGSGTRLTVV.

This clonotype was seen a few times. This chain links TRBV6-2 or TRBV6-3 with TRBJ2-7; possible D gene TRBD1, 6 bases. Germline V CDR1 and CDR2: MNHEY, SVGEGT. V was clipped by 8 bases and J by 0 bases, with 20 bases between them. The CDR3 has 16 amino acids. DNA of the CDR3: TGTGCCAGCCGTGGGATGACAGGATATGACTCCTACGAGCAGTACTTC. Amino acids: CASRGMTGYDSYEQYF.

This clonotype was counted many times. This chain links TRBV12-3 or TRBV12-4 with TRBJ1-5; D call uncertain. Trimming stripped 3 bases from V and 6 bases from J, with 6 bases between. CDR3 length: 12 amino acids. CDR3 region: CASSFSGQPQHF. The DNA of the CDR3 is TGTGCCAGCAGTTTTTCCGGTCAGCCCCAGCATTTT.

This clonotype was recorded a few times. The chain recombines TRBV24-1 with TRBJ2-7; TRBD1 aligns across 7 bases. CDR1 and CDR2 from the germline V gene are KGHDR and SFDVKD. The trim removed 5 bases at V and 2 bases at J, leaving 5 bases unmatched. The CDR3 is 14 residues long. The CDR3 DNA is TGTGCCACCAGTGCCCGGACAGGAACCTACGAGCAGTACTTC. Translating gives CATSARTGTYEQYF.

This clonotype was counted between two and nine times. The rearrangement joins TRBV7-2 to TRBJ1-6, with D possibly matching TRBD1 (6 bases). This CDR3 contains 14 residues. Trimming shortened V by 3 bases and J by 7 bases, and 10 bases separated the two germline ends. Germline CDR1 SGHTA, CDR2 FQGNSA. The CDR3 spells CASSFNRVNSPLHF. CDR3 coding DNA: TGTGCCAGCAGCTTTAACAGGGTGAATTCACCCCTCCACTTT.

There are a few counts of this clonotype. This rearrangement joins TRBV29-1 to TRBJ1-1, with 8 nucleotides matching TRBD1. Unmatched junction bases numbered 3, after V lost 6 bases and J lost 0 bases. CDR1 is SQVTM, CDR2 ANQGSEA, per germline. This CDR3 spans 13 amino acids. The CDR3 protein is CSVQGALNTEAFF. DNA of the CDR3: TGCAGCGTCCAGGGGGCCCTGAACACTGAAGCTTTCTTT.

A single count supports this clonotype. Compared with germline, one end of the junction differs, possibly owing to a read error. The V call is TRBV5-6, the J call TRBJ2-1; D gene uncertain. Germline V lookup: CDR1 SGHDT, CDR2 YYEEEE. The CDR3 is made up of 12 amino acids. CDR3 bases: TGTGTCAGCAGCTCAGGTATCAATGAGCAGTTCTTC. It translates to CVSSSGINEQFF.

This clonotype was found once. The V gene is TRBV6-1, the J gene TRBJ2-2; D is unresolved. This CDR3 has 13 amino acids. V lost 7 bases and J lost 7, with 13 bases in between. Germline CDR1 reads MNHNS; CDR2 reads SASEGT. CDR3: CASTLALGGELFF. As DNA, the CDR3 is TGTGCCAGCACCTTAGCTCTTGGCGGGGAGCTGTTTTTT.

The chain uses TRBV28 and TRBJ2-7, with 9 bases lining up with TRBD1. The CDR3 is 14 residues long. The germline V gene encodes CDR1 MDHEN and CDR2 SYDVKM. V shed 7 bases, J shed 5 bases, and the junction held 9 bases outside the gene matches. The CDR3 DNA follows: TGTGCCAGCAACGGTCCCGGGACAGGGAACGAGCAGTACTTC. Its translation: CASNGPGTGNEQYF.

This chain connects TRBV6-1 to TRBJ1-1, with 8 bases lining up with TRBD1. V shed 6 bases and J 1 base; nucleotides not matched to a gene: 7. Germline CDR1 MNHNS, CDR2 SASEGT. The CDR3 extends over 15 amino acids. The CDR3 DNA reads TGTGCCAGCAGGACACCGGGACAGGAGAACACTGAAGCTTTCTTT. Amino acids: CASRTPGQENTEAFF.

Only a few counts were recorded for this clonotype. The chain employs TRBV5-1 and TRBJ2-3; unclear D gene. V lost 3 bases and J 4 bases, leaving 15 bases between the germline ends. Germline V gives CDR1 SGHRS, CDR2 YFSETQ. This CDR3 has 15 amino acids. In DNA form, the CDR3 reads TGCGCCAGCAGCTGGAAATCGAATACTGCAGATACGCAGTATTTT. It encodes CASSWKSNTADTQYF.

DNA for the CDR3: TGTGCCAGCAGTCAGGGAGATGGGATTGCAGATACGCAGTATTTT. Its protein product is CASSQGDGIADTQYF. The chain has TRBV6-1 and TRBJ2-3, with D perhaps being TRBD1 or TRBD2 (5 bases each). With 5 bases removed from V and 4 bases from J, the gap between germline ends came to 16 bases. Germline V lookup: CDR1 MNHNS, CDR2 SASEGT. This CDR3 spans 15 amino acids.

The rearrangement uses TRBV9 and TRBJ1-6; maybe TRBD1 (6 bases). Germline loops: CDR1 SGDLS, CDR2 YYNGEE. Trimming shortened V by 3 bases and J by 10 bases, and 11 bases separated the two germline ends. This CDR3 is 13 amino acids long. The CDR3 nucleotides are TGTGCCAGCAGCGGAGAGGGGGTGTCACCCCTCCACTTT. Protein: CASSGEGVSPLHF.

The chain couples TRBV29-1 to TRBJ1-1, with D perhaps TRBD1 (6 bases). Germline-derived CDR1 and CDR2 are SQVTM and ANQGSEA. The V gene lost 7 bases and the J gene lost 7 bases, with 16 bases spanning the gap. There are 12 residues in the CDR3. CDR3 nucleotides: TGCAGCGGATTCCGGGACATTAATGAAGCTTTCTTT. Protein product: CSGFRDINEAFF.

V and J are TRBV20-1 and TRBJ1-5; tentatively, D is TRBD1 (6 bases). V lost 6 bases, J lost 2 bases, and 20 bases lay in between. This CDR3 comprises 16 residues. Germline CDR1 reads DFQATT; CDR2 reads SNEGSKA (reference sequence). The CDR3 region has the DNA TGCAGTGCCGTAGGGGGGGTCGTTGCTGGCAATCAGCCCCAGCATTTT. This encodes CSAVGGVVAGNQPQHF.